The 32 T cell receptor beta chains below come from one sample, sequenced in a study of T cells in women clearing cervical HPV infection. The protocol was immunoSEQ multiplex PCR, while the TCRdb copy is restricted to in-frame clones and leaves out a portion. The sample's table shows roughly 34,000 clones. Specimen: blood buffy coat. The receptors here all came from a woman between 18 and 75 years old with a cervical HPV16 infection that either progressed to CIN3+ or cleared (not recorded which).

Comment on this clone: The missing CDR3 end, 3 residues past where the read stops, is filled in from the germline J gene. V usage is TRBV5-1 and J usage is TRBJ1-1; 10 bases line up with TRBD1. The CDR3 runs 15 residues. Per germline, CDR1 SGHRS and CDR2 YFSETQ. The junction had 4 bases not matched to a gene; V was cut back by 4 bases and J by 1 base. The CDR3 is CASSRDRGGNTEAFF. The DNA read from the CDR3 is TGCGCCAGCAGCAGGGACAGGGGCGGGAACACTGAA.

Regarding this clone: The CDR3 is cut off 3 residues early in the read; its end comes from the germline J gene. This sequence joins TRBV6-1 and TRBJ2-7; 7 nucleotides match TRBD1. Germline V gene data show CDR1 as MNHNS and CDR2 as SASEGT. The CDR3 has 13 amino acids. V shed 3 bases, J shed 6 bases, and the junction held 5 bases outside the gene matches. The sequenced part of the CDR3 DNA is TGTGCCAGCAGTGACCCCGACAGGGTCGAG. The encoded protein is CASSDPDRVE. The whole CDR3 sequence reads CASSDPDRVEQYF.

Worth noting for this clone: Read coverage stops 3 residues before the CDR3 terminus; the germline J gene supplies the remainder. The chain employs TRBV20-1 and TRBJ1-2, with TRBD1 identical over 7 bases. The V and J ends lost 7 bases and 0 bases, in that order; junction bases with no gene match: 8. In germline, CDR1 is DFQATT, CDR2 SNEGSKA (reference sequence). CDR3 length: 14 amino acids. CDR3 DNA, as far as it was read: TGCAGTGTAGTCGAGACAGGGACTAACTATGGC. This translates into CSVVETGTNYG. The whole CDR3 region reads CSVVETGTNYGYTF.

In the case of this clone: The read comes to an end 3 residues before the CDR3 does, leaving the germline J gene to fill in the end. The rearrangement links TRBV11-2 to TRBJ1-5; 7 positions match TRBD1. Germline V gene lookup returns CDR1 SGHAT and CDR2 FQNNGV. Losses at the gene ends were 1 base for V and 5 bases for J; bases not matched to a gene: 2. The CDR3 totals 14 residues. The DNA read from the CDR3 is TGTGCCAGCAGCTTAGGTCAGGGGGATCAGCCC. It yields the protein CASSLGQGDQP. The entire CDR3 reads CASSLGQGDQPQHF.

Details on this clone: The DNA ends 3 residues before the CDR3 does, and the rest of the CDR3 is filled in from the germline J gene. The chain links TRBV6-2 or TRBV6-3 to TRBJ2-3; possibly TRBD1 for D (6 bases). Per the germline V gene, CDR1 is MNHEY and CDR2 is SVGEGT. The CDR3 has 12 amino acids. CDR3 DNA (partial): TGTGCCAGCAGTCACAGGGTTCAGCCG. Its protein is CASSHRVQP. The entire CDR3 sequence reads CASSHRVQPQYF.

Remarks on this clone: The read halts 3 residues ahead of the CDR3 end, with the missing end drawn from the germline J gene. The J gene is TRBJ2-3, the V gene TRBV30; 10 nucleotides match TRBD2. Germline CDR1 reads GTSNPN; CDR2 reads SVGIG (reference sequence). CDR3 length equals 17 residues. The CDR3 bases that were read are TGTGCCTGGAGCAGGAGGTCTAGCGGGGGTTGGGGAGAGACG. Translating it yields CAWSRRSSGGWGET. The CDR3 as a whole reads CAWSRRSSGGWGETQYF.

Comment on this clone: From the germline J gene comes the end of the CDR3, since the read stops 3 residues before it. V is TRBV19 and J is TRBJ1-4; D is undetermined. V gave up 9 bases and J gave up 0 bases, with 11 bases separating them. Germline CDR1 is LNHDA and CDR2 is SQIVND (reference sequence). This CDR3 comprises 14 residues. Partial CDR3 DNA: TGTGCCAGCGCAGATAAAGCAACTAATGAAAAA. It codes for CASADKATNEK. The full CDR3 protein is CASADKATNEKLFF.

With respect to this clone: The read ends 3 residues early relative to the CDR3; the germline J gene fills the gap. The chain uses TRBV2 and TRBJ1-5; 8 bases align to TRBD1. Looked up from germline, CDR1 is SNHLY and CDR2 is FYNNEI. There are 13 residues in the CDR3. V was pared by 6 bases and J by 2 bases, with 0 bases of the junction left unmatched. The chain's CDR3 is CASRTGGNQPQHF. Incomplete CDR3 DNA: TGTGCCAGCAGGACAGGGGGCAATCAGCCC.

Note on this clone: The read gets to within 3 residues of the CDR3 end, and the germline J gene fills in the rest. At the DNA level, this CDR3 is encoded by other sequences in the same sample as well. The chain couples TRBV20-1 to TRBJ1-1; 8 nucleotides align to TRBD1. The trim removed 5 bases at V and 4 bases at J, leaving 3 bases unmatched. Per the germline V gene, CDR1 is DFQATT and CDR2 is SNEGSKA (reference sequence). The CDR3 extends over 12 amino acids. The CDR3 spells CSASDRGTEAFF. The covered CDR3 bases are TGCAGTGCTTCTGACAGGGGCACTGAA.

Points on this clone: The CDR3 goes on 3 residues after the read ends, and that part is filled in from the germline J gene. This chain links TRBV5-5 with TRBJ2-3; TRBD1 agrees at 7 bases. The length of the CDR3 is 15 residues. CDR1 and CDR2 (germline): SGHKS, YYEKEE (reference sequence). V was pared by 4 bases and J by 2 bases, with 7 bases of the junction left unmatched. The CDR3 sequence: CASSHRDRHTDTQYF. The sequenced CDR3 bases are TGTGCCAGCAGCCACCGGGACAGACACACAGATACG.

Of note for this clone: The read ends 3 residues early relative to the CDR3; the germline J gene fills the gap. The chain has TRBV19 and TRBJ1-2; TRBD1 is a possible D gene (5 bases). Germline V lookup: CDR1 LNHDA, CDR2 SQIVND (reference sequence). This CDR3 has 14 amino acids. The CDR3: CASSVTPGSYDYTF. The part of the CDR3 DNA that was read is TGTGCCAGTAGTGTCACACCAGGGTCCTACGAC.

The CDR3 DNA, read in part, is TGTGCCAGCAGCGTCGAGGGCCCCTTGAGTGAG. Its translation is CASSVEGPLSE. The full CDR3 protein reads CASSVEGPLSEQFF. The chain carries TRBV9 and TRBJ2-1, with a tentative D call TRBD2 (5 bases). The read finishes 3 residues shy of the CDR3 end, and the germline J gene is used to complete it. V was pared by 2 bases and J by 9 bases, with 15 bases between. The CDR3 covers 14 residues. CDR1 is SGDLS and CDR2 is YYNGEE in the germline V gene. The full variable domain, completed using reference TRBV9 and TRBJ2-1, is DSGVTQTPKHLITATGQRVTLRCSPRSGDLSVYWYQQSLDQGLQFLIQYYNGEERAKGNILERFSAQQFPDLHSELNLSSLELGDSALYFCASSVEGPLSEQFFGPGTRLTVL.

A note on this clone: The read falls 3 residues short of the CDR3 end, and the missing part is taken from the germline J gene. This chain links TRBV15 with TRBJ1-5, with 8 bases matching TRBD1. The CDR3 loop spans 13 amino acids. V shed 3 bases and J 9 bases; nucleotides not matched to a gene: 4. Germline V gene lookup returns CDR1 LNHNV and CDR2 YYDKDF (reference sequence). The CDR3 sequence: CATSRNRGSPQHF. CDR3 DNA (partial): TGTGCCACCAGCAGGAACAGGGGGTCGCCC.

Points on this clone: The read is 3 residues too short to cover the CDR3 end, so that end is filled in from the germline J gene. The J gene is TRBJ2-5, the V gene TRBV5-1, with a possible D match to TRBD1 (6 bases). Looked up from germline, CDR1 is SGHRS and CDR2 is YFSETQ. V was shortened by 4 bases and J by 3 bases, with 10 bases between the two germline ends. There are 13 residues in the CDR3. This chain's CDR3 is CASSIPGEETQYF. CDR3 DNA, as far as it was read: TGCGCCAGCAGCATCCCAGGGGAAGAGACC.

Worth noting for this clone: Sequencing ends 3 residues short of the CDR3 end; the germline J gene provides the rest. The chain links TRBV6-1 to TRBJ2-1; TRBD2 might be the D (5 bases). V lost 3 bases to trimming and J lost 6 bases, with 18 bases between them. CDR1 MNHNS and CDR2 SASEGT come from the germline V gene. This CDR3 region has 16 residues. CDR3 in amino acids: CASSEPPGSGGNEQFF. Partial CDR3 DNA: TGTGCCAGCAGTGAGCCCCCGGGGTCCGGAGGCAATGAG.

Of note for this clone: The read finishes 3 residues shy of the CDR3 end, and the germline J gene is used to complete it. This rearrangement joins TRBV20-1 to TRBJ2-7, with D possibly called TRBD1 or TRBD2 (7 bases each). Trimming cost V 6 bases and J 6 bases, with 18 bases left between them. From germline, CDR1 is DFQATT and CDR2 SNEGSKA (reference sequence). This CDR3 comprises 13 residues. The CDR3 sequence is CSAPGGGGGEQYF. The part of the CDR3 DNA that was read is TGCAGTGCGCCCGGGGGAGGGGGCGGCGAG.

The sequenced CDR3 bases are TGTGCCAGCAGTGGGACAGGGGGCTCGGGTCAGCCG. It yields the protein CASSGTGGSGQP. The whole CDR3 protein reads CASSGTGGSGQPQYF. V and J are TRBV6-1 and TRBJ2-3; TRBD1 agrees at 11 bases. The read falls 3 residues short of the CDR3 end, and the missing part is taken from the germline J gene. The germline V gene has CDR1 MNHNS and CDR2 SASEGT. This CDR3 has 15 residues.

Remarks on this clone: The read ends 3 residues early relative to the CDR3; the germline J gene fills the gap. The rearrangement links TRBV5-1 to TRBJ1-4; D may be TRBD1 (6 bases). CDR1 SGHRS and CDR2 YFSETQ come from the germline V gene. V was pared by 0 bases and J by 5 bases, with 11 bases between. The CDR3 runs 15 residues. The covered CDR3 bases are TGCGCCAGCAGCTTGGAGGGGGAGAGGAATGAAAAA. This codes for CASSLEGERNEK. From start to end, the CDR3 is CASSLEGERNEKLFF. Full variable domain (rest looked up from reference TRBV5-1 and TRBJ1-4): KAGVTQTPRYLIKTRGQQVTLSCSPISGHRSVSWYQQTPGQGLQFLFEYFSETQRNKGNFPGRFSGRQFSNSRSEMNVSTLELGDSALYLCASSLEGERNEKLFFGSGTQLSVL.

Remarks on this clone: Read sequence stops 3 residues before the CDR3 end, and the germline J gene provides the missing end. The rearrangement uses TRBV5-1 and TRBJ1-2; D is uncertain. From germline, CDR1 is SGHRS and CDR2 YFSETQ. The V gene lost 5 bases and the J gene lost 2 bases, with 19 bases spanning the gap. This CDR3 has 16 amino acids. The CDR3 is CASSPILERLNYGYTF. The part of the CDR3 DNA that was read is TGCGCCAGCAGTCCTATCCTAGAAAGACTAAACTATGGC.

As concerns this clone: The read halts 3 residues ahead of the CDR3 end, with the missing end drawn from the germline J gene. V gene TRBV5-1 combines with J gene TRBJ2-5; 7 nucleotides line up with TRBD1. Germline V lookup: CDR1 SGHRS, CDR2 YFSETQ. The junction had 3 bases not matched to a gene; V was cut back by 0 bases and J by 1 base. This CDR3 region has 15 residues. The sequenced part of the CDR3 DNA is TGCGCCAGCAGCTTGGCGGACAGGACCCAAGAGACC. Its translation: CASSLADRTQET. The full CDR3 reads CASSLADRTQETQYF.

Points on this clone: The CDR3 end is not reached by the read, which stops 3 residues before it; the germline J gene fills it in. This chain uses TRBV15 with TRBJ2-7, with D perhaps TRBD1 (5 bases). This CDR3 region has 13 residues. V dropped 3 bases and J dropped 0 bases, with 6 bases sitting between them. The germline CDR1 and CDR2 sequences are LNHNV and YYDKDF (reference sequence). CDR3 DNA, as far as it was read: TGTGCCACCAGCAGGGACATCTCCTACGAG. This codes for CATSRDISYE. The whole CDR3 region reads CATSRDISYEQYF.

As concerns this clone: The read ends 3 residues early relative to the CDR3; the germline J gene fills the gap. J is TRBJ1-1 and V is TRBV5-5; TRBD1 matches at 7 bases. The V gene's germline CDR1 is SGHKS and CDR2 YYEKEE (reference sequence). J lost 5 bases, V lost 5 bases, and 12 bases had no gene match. The CDR3 consists of 15 residues. Partial CDR3 DNA: TGTGCCAGCAGTCCGACCACAGGGGCAGGGACTGAA. Translated: CASSPTTGAGTE. The entire CDR3 reads CASSPTTGAGTEAFF.

About this clone itself: The DNA ends 3 residues before the CDR3 does, and the rest of the CDR3 is filled in from the germline J gene. The J gene is TRBJ2-1, the V gene TRBV14; no definite D call. Germline CDR1 is SGHDN and CDR2 is FVKESK. CDR3 length: 17 residues. V lost 3 bases to trimming and J lost 6 bases, with 21 bases between them. The CDR3 here is CASSHKGPDVPGNEQFF. CDR3 DNA, as far as it was read: TGTGCCAGCAGCCACAAAGGCCCCGATGTCCCGGGCAATGAG.

As concerns this clone: Read sequence stops 3 residues before the CDR3 end, and the germline J gene provides the missing end. This chain connects TRBV30 to TRBJ2-3, with D unclear. Germline-derived CDR1 and CDR2 are GTSNPN and SVGIG (reference sequence). V was shortened by 2 bases and J by 6 bases, with 12 bases between the two germline ends. This CDR3 is 13 amino acids long. The sequenced CDR3 bases are TGTGCCTGGAGTACGTTGGCCAAGGATACG. It yields the protein CAWSTLAKDT. The whole CDR3 sequence is CAWSTLAKDTQYF.

With respect to this clone: The read halts 3 residues ahead of the CDR3 end, with the missing end drawn from the germline J gene. The V gene is TRBV25-1, the J gene TRBJ2-1, with a tentative D call TRBD2 (5 bases). Trimming left V 4 bases short and J 8 bases short, with 36 bases between. The CDR3 covers 21 residues. CDR1 is MGHDK, CDR2 SYGVNS, per germline. CDR3 in amino acids: CASSVEVRLARESVGVDEQFF. The covered CDR3 bases are TGTGCCAGCAGTGTAGAGGTCCGGCTAGCAAGGGAGAGTGTTGGGGTTGATGAG.

Comments on this clone: The missing CDR3 end, 3 residues past where the read stops, is filled in from the germline J gene. The V and J genes are TRBV7-9 and TRBJ1-1, with 7 bases that match TRBD1. This CDR3 contains 13 residues. CDR1 is SEHNR, CDR2 FQNEAQ, per germline (reference sequence). The CDR3 spells CASSPTGTDTAFF. The DNA read from the CDR3 is TGTGCCAGCAGCCCCACAGGGACAGATACG.

As regards this clone: The CDR3 is cut off 3 residues early in the read; its end comes from the germline J gene. V is TRBV5-1 and J is TRBJ1-1; a weak D match, TRBD1 (5 bases). Trimming stripped 3 bases from V and 0 bases from J, with 21 bases between. The V gene's germline CDR1 is SGHRS and CDR2 YFSETQ. The CDR3 consists of 18 residues. The CDR3 bases that were read are TGCGCCAGCAGCTCGAGAGAATCCTACAGGCGCCTGAACACTGAA. Translated, it gives CASSSRESYRRLNTE. The whole CDR3 sequence reads CASSSRESYRRLNTEAFF.

Concerning this clone itself: The sequence runs out 3 residues before the end of the CDR3; the remainder is reconstructed from the germline J gene. V is TRBV6-1 and J is TRBJ1-1, with TRBD1 matching over 9 bases. The germline CDR1 and CDR2 sequences are MNHNS and SASEGT. The CDR3 spans 16 residues. Trimming removed 2 bases from V and 0 bases from J; junction bases left unmatched: 4. The covered CDR3 bases are TGTGCCAGCAGTGAACAGACAGGGGGGATGAACACTGAA. Encoded protein: CASSEQTGGMNTE. The CDR3 in full is CASSEQTGGMNTEAFF.

Remarks on this clone: The CDR3 is cut off 3 residues early in the read; its end comes from the germline J gene. V is TRBV30 and J is TRBJ2-1; tentative D call: TRBD1 (6 bases). Germline V lookup: CDR1 GTSNPN, CDR2 SVGIG (reference sequence). There are 11 residues in the CDR3. V lost 5 bases and J lost 9, with 11 bases in between. The CDR3 loop reads CAWHTGIEQFF. CDR3 bases read: TGTGCCTGGCATACAGGGATTGAG.

A word on this clone: Read data end 3 residues before the CDR3 end; the end is taken from the germline J gene. The chain recombines TRBV20-1 with TRBJ2-2; weak D call: TRBD1 (6 bases). Germline V gene sequence: CDR1 DFQATT, CDR2 SNEGSKA (reference sequence). V was trimmed by 3 bases and J by 4 bases, leaving 15 bases between them. CDR3 length equals 15 residues. CDR3 DNA (partial): TGCAGTGCTAGGAGACAGGCGAAACCCACCGGGGAG. Translating gives CSARRQAKPTGE. The entire CDR3 protein is CSARRQAKPTGELFF.

The CDR3 sequence is CASNYRGWNEKLFF. The CDR3 bases that were read are TGTGCCAGCAACTACCGGGGTTGGAATGAAAAG. The chain uses TRBV2 and TRBJ2-2, with a possible D match to TRBD2 (5 bases). The CDR3 is cut off 3 residues early in the read; its end comes from the germline J gene. CDR3 length: 14 amino acids. Germline CDR1 and CDR2: SNHLY and FYNNEI.

A word on this clone: The read stops 3 residues short of the end of the CDR3; the missing end is completed from the germline J gene. J is TRBJ1-6 and V is TRBV20-1, with D unresolved. The CDR3 length is 20 residues. Trimming pared 0 bases from V and 0 bases from J, leaving 21 bases between. Germline assignment: CDR1 DFQATT and CDR2 SNEGSKA (reference sequence). CDR3 DNA (partial): TGCAGTGCTAGAGATCCCGGGCCTACCAGACTAAACTCCTATAATTCACCC. Translating gives CSARDPGPTRLNSYNSP. The entire CDR3 is CSARDPGPTRLNSYNSPLHF.